This entry lists 15 T cell receptor beta chains sequenced from one sample in a study of blood T cells in healthy people across ages. Then a second PCR, running about 6 to 11 cycles, was carried out with a sample-barcoded 5' primer and a J-beta primer mix. TCRdb fed the 5' RACE reads into MiXCR, producing one record per CDR3 protein. The table has 1.2 million to 1.5 million distinct CDR3 sequences, around 39% seen once; the top ten hold 7% to 9.5%. The sample taken for sequencing was blood. The receptor set was obtained from a woman aged 18-29 years in good health.

The gene calls are TRBV5-1 and TRBJ2-5; D ambiguous. The CDR3 runs 13 residues. V was trimmed by 2 bases and J by 5 bases, leaving 10 bases between them. Germline CDR1 reads SGHRS; CDR2 reads YFSETQ. The DNA of the CDR3 is TGCGCCAGCAGCTTTGCTGGCGAGGAGACCCAGTACTTC. Its protein product is CASSFAGEETQYF. The entire variable domain, with the rest obtained from reference TRBV5-1 and TRBJ2-5, is as follows: KAGVTQTPRYLIKTRGQQVTLSCSPISGHRSVSWYQQTPGQGLQFLFEYFSETQRNKGNFPGRFSGRQFSNSRSEMNVSTLELGDSALYLCASSFAGEETQYFGPGTRLLVL.

This clonotype was seen at least ten times. The gene calls are TRBV29-1 and TRBJ1-2; tentative D call: TRBD1 (6 bases). The V end lost 7 bases, the J end lost 4 bases, and 13 bases lay between the germline ends. The CDR3 is 12 amino acids. CDR1 is SQVTM and CDR2 is ANQGSEA in the germline V gene. The CDR3 is CSALTGSYGYTF. Written as DNA, the CDR3 is TGCAGCGCCCTGACAGGATCCTATGGCTACACCTTC.

Regarding this clonotype: A read error may account for a junction end that differs from germline. The J gene is TRBJ2-7, the V gene TRBV29-1; the match to TRBD1 covers 8 bases. The CDR3 covers 14 residues. The germline V gene encodes CDR1 SQVTM and CDR2 ANQGSEA. The CDR3 spells CSVLEGQASDEQYF. CDR3 bases: TGCAGCGTTTTGGAGGGACAGGCCTCCGACGAGCAGTACTTC.

V usage is TRBV4-2 and J usage is TRBJ2-1; 10 nucleotides line up with TRBD1. Germline lookup yields CDR1 LGHNA and CDR2 YNFKEQ. The junction had 6 bases not matched to a gene; V was cut back by 8 bases and J by 2 bases. CDR3 length equals 15 residues. The DNA for the CDR3 is TGTGCCAGCCTTCCCGGGACAGGGGCCTACAATGAGCAGTTCTTC. This translates into CASLPGTGAYNEQFF.

This clonotype was seen a few times. J is TRBJ2-1 and V is TRBV24-1; D is perhaps TRBD1 (5 bases). This CDR3 contains 16 residues. The V end was cut by 7 bases, the J end by 2 bases, with 17 bases between. The germline V gene encodes CDR1 KGHDR and CDR2 SFDVKD. The chain's CDR3 is CATSSVVGLTYNEQFF. The CDR3 DNA sequence: TGTGCCACCAGCTCGGTCGTGGGGCTAACCTACAATGAGCAGTTCTTC.

J is TRBJ2-3 and V is TRBV28; D tentatively reads TRBD1 or TRBD2 (5 bases each). Deletions cut 10 bases from V and 2 bases from J, with 16 bases between. The length of the CDR3 is 14 residues. Germline V CDR1 and CDR2: MDHEN, SYDVKM. The CDR3 DNA reads as TGTGCCACCTCCCGGGACCCCTTCACAGATACGCAGTATTTT. It is translated as CATSRDPFTDTQYF.

The chain recombines TRBV12-3 or TRBV12-4 with TRBJ1-4, with D possibly matching TRBD1 (5 bases). The CDR3 contains 14 residues. The germline V and J ends were trimmed by 5 bases and 7 bases, with 14 bases remaining between them. In DNA form, the CDR3 reads TGTGCCAGCAGTAATCAGGGTAAAGGTGAAAAACTGTTTTTT. Translating gives CASSNQGKGEKLFF.

This clonotype has at least ten counts. Germline and junction disagree at one end, which may indicate a read error. CDR3 coding DNA: TGTGCCAGCAGCTTAGGCCTAGCTAGCACAGATACGCAGTATTTT. As protein: CASSLGLASTDTQYF. V is TRBV5-1 and J is TRBJ2-3; a weak D match, TRBD2 (5 bases). Germline V CDR1 and CDR2: SGHRS, YFSETQ. The CDR3 extends over 15 amino acids.

This clonotype was seen at least ten times. The genes are TRBV5-4 and TRBJ2-7; 14 positions match TRBD2. V shed 2 bases and J 6 bases; nucleotides not matched to a gene: 7. The germline V gene has CDR1 SGHNT and CDR2 YYREEE (reference sequence). The CDR3 is made up of 16 amino acids. DNA of the CDR3: TGTGCCAGCAGCTTTACGGGACTAGCGGGAGAGAGCGAGCAGTACTTC. Translating gives CASSFTGLAGESEQYF.

This clonotype was recorded many times. The CDR3 region has the DNA TGTGCCACCAGCAGAGATCGGGGTTCGTCAGAGCAGTACTTC. As protein: CATSRDRGSSEQYF. The chain uses TRBV15 and TRBJ2-7; perhaps TRBD2 as D (5 bases). Trimming cost V 0 bases and J 7 bases, with 13 bases left between them. Germline V gene sequence: CDR1 LNHNV, CDR2 YYDKDF (reference sequence). The CDR3 runs to 14 residues.

Turning to this clonotype: A much larger clone differs by one base, so this may be a read error. The V and J genes are TRBV12-3 or TRBV12-4 and TRBJ2-1; 7 nucleotides agree with TRBD2. The length of the CDR3 is 14 residues. The CDR3 DNA follows: TGTACCAGCAGTTACGGCGGGGGAAATCAGAAGCAGTTCTTC. It translates to CTSSYGGGNQKQFF.

This clonotype was seen a handful of times. This chain uses TRBV12-3 or TRBV12-4 with TRBJ1-3; D remains unclear. CDR3 length: 13 residues. Trimming took 5 bases from V and 9 from J, leaving 14 bases between them. The CDR3 region has the DNA TGTGCCAGCAGTCCGACACCGTACGGCACCATATATTTT. It specifies CASSPTPYGTIYF.

This clonotype has more than one count but fewer than ten. CDR3 in DNA: TGCAGTGGGGCAGCGGGAGTTATGGAGACCCAGTACTTC. Protein product: CSGAAGVMETQYF. The chain joins TRBV20-1 to TRBJ2-5; 8 nucleotides match TRBD2. The CDR3 has 13 residues. The junction had 9 bases not matched to a gene; V was cut back by 7 bases and J by 5 bases. Germline V gene sequence: CDR1 DFQATT, CDR2 SNEGSKA (reference sequence).

Note on this clonotype: At one end the junction does not follow the germline gene, possibly because of a read error. The V call is TRBV29-1, the J call TRBJ2-4; TRBD1 or TRBD2 may be the D gene (5 bases each). This CDR3 contains 14 residues. Germline CDR1 reads SQVTM; CDR2 reads ANQGSEA. The CDR3 coding sequence is TGCAGCGTTACCGATCGAGGGGCCAAAAACACTCAGTACTTC. Its translation: CSVTDRGAKNTQYF.

The chain has TRBV12-3 or TRBV12-4 and TRBJ2-7; 14 bases are shared with TRBD2. The J segment lost 6 bases and the V segment lost 6 bases, leaving 7 bases of the junction unmatched. There are 15 residues in the CDR3. CDR3 amino acids: CASSSTSGGVSEQYF. CDR3 nucleotides: TGTGCCAGCAGCTCGACTAGCGGGGGGGTGAGCGAGCAGTACTTC.